This T cell receptor beta chain was documented in a study of control samples from healthy donors and cancer patients. Sequencing used immunoSEQ multiplex PCR; TCRdb keeps in-frame clones, though not all of them. The sample holds about 110,000 clones, roughly 90% seen once. The V end was cut by 8 bases, the J end by 9 bases, with 19 bases between. The germline gives CDR1 SEHNR, CDR2 FQNEAQ (reference sequence). The CDR3 has 14 residues. The specimen sequenced was PBMCs. The chain links TRBV7-9 to TRBJ2-2; D is perhaps TRBD2 (5 bases). The receptor comes from an older woman with lung cancer. Here the CDR3 reads CASRSQYAGRELFF. The CDR3 DNA sequence: TGTGCCAGCCGTTCCCAGTATGCGGGCAGGGAGCTGTTTTTT.